Listed below are T cell receptor beta chains from one sample, sequenced in a study of shared clonotypes between healthy human individuals. Measured with immunoSEQ multiplex PCR; TCRdb has only the in-frame clones, and not every one. The repertoire includes roughly 700,000 clones, 90% of them detected once, and 34% sits in the top ten. The sample was memory CD8+ T cells from PBMCs. These receptors originate from a young man in good health. Some clones in this sample may be carry-over from other donors' samples. The CDR3 runs from the conserved cysteine through the conserved F or W. A D gene is named only where the DNA matches it firmly. Rows may omit the clone size; those that give it use once, few, many or a size class.

V: TRBV10-3
J: TRBJ1-1
D: .
size: .
CDR3: CAISLSGNTEAFF
DNA: TGTGCCATCAGTCTGTCAGGGAACACTGAAGCTTTCTTT

V: TRBV11-1
J: TRBJ2-1
D: .
size: .
CDR3: CASTGTYNEGQFF
DNA: TGTGCCAGCACAGGGACCTACAATGAGGGGCAGTTCTTC

V: TRBV28
J: TRBJ2-1
D: .
size: .
CDR3: CASSLRNADNEQFF
DNA: TGTGCCAGCAGTTTACGCAATGCGGACAATGAGCAGTTCTTC

V: TRBV15
J: TRBJ1-5
D: .
size: few
CDR3: CATPTLKVRFSNQPQHF
DNA: TGTGCCACCCCTACTCTTAAGGTCAGATTTTCTAATCAGCCCCAGCATTTT

V: TRBV7-3
J: TRBJ2-1
D: TRBD2
size: .
CDR3: CASSLRPAGGPYNEQFF
DNA: TGTGCCAGCAGCTTAAGGCCAGCGGGAGGACCTTACAATGAGCAGTTCTTC

V: TRBV15
J: TRBJ2-1
D: TRBD2
size: .
CDR3: CATSSPKGASGRTNEQFF
DNA: TGTGCCACCAGCAGTCCCAAAGGCGCTAGCGGGAGGACAAATGAGCAGTTCTTC

V: TRBV4-3
J: TRBJ2-5
D: .
size: .
CDR3: CASSQVPHTYQETQYF
DNA: TGCGCCAGCAGCCAAGTGCCCCACACGTACCAAGAGACCCAGTACTTC

V: TRBV14
J: TRBJ2-4
D: .
size: few
CDR3: CASSQDSTADMGKNIQYF
DNA: TGTGCCAGCAGCCAAGATTCGACAGCGGATATGGGCAAAAACATTCAGTACTTC

V: TRBV5-4
J: TRBJ1-1
D: .
size: .
CDR3: CASSRVPVAATDTEAFF
DNA: TGTGCCAGCAGCCGAGTACCAGTGGCAGCAACAGACACTGAAGCTTTCTTT

V: TRBV19
J: TRBJ1-5
D: .
size: once
CDR3: CASSIWNRDSNQPQHF
DNA: TGTGCCAGTAGTATATGGAACAGAGATAGCAATCAGCCCCAGCATTTT

V: TRBV10-3
J: TRBJ1-1
D: .
size: .
CDR3: CAISDPGQGMNTEAFF
DNA: TGTGCCATCAGTGACCCGGGGCAGGGAATGAACACTGAAGCTTTCTTT

V: TRBV7-9
J: TRBJ2-3
D: .
size: .
CDR3: CASSLGRSDTQYF
DNA: TGTGCCAGCAGCTTAGGACGGTCAGATACGCAGTATTTT

V: TRBV28
J: TRBJ2-6
D: TRBD1
size: .
CDR3: CASKQGRGANVLTF
DNA: TGTGCCAGCAAACAGGGGCGTGGGGCCAACGTCCTGACTTTC

V: TRBV9
J: TRBJ2-1
D: .
size: .
CDR3: CASSVGSGYNEQFF
DNA: TGTGCCAGCAGCGTAGGGTCCGGTTACAATGAGCAGTTCTTC

V: TRBV29-1
J: TRBJ2-7
D: .
size: once
CDR3: CSVELRGQTSYEQYF
DNA: TGCAGCGTTGAGTTAAGGGGACAGACTAGTTACGAGCAGTACTTC

V: TRBV15
J: TRBJ1-2
D: .
size: .
CDR3: CATSRFALAGRGNYGYTF
DNA: TGTGCCACCAGCAGATTTGCTCTGGCAGGTCGGGGGAACTATGGCTACACCTTC

V: TRBV29-1
J: TRBJ2-2
D: .
size: .
CDR3: CSVESEGAGELFF
DNA: TGCAGCGTTGAATCGGAAGGGGCCGGGGAGCTGTTTTTT

V: TRBV30
J: TRBJ2-7
D: .
size: .
CDR3: CAWKGVSKQYF
DNA: TGTGCCTGGAAAGGGGTTTCCAAGCAGTACTTC

V: TRBV19
J: TRBJ1-5
D: .
size: few
CDR3: CASSTRTNQPQHF
DNA: TGTGCCAGTAGTACCCGGACCAATCAGCCCCAGCATTTT

V: TRBV7-9
J: TRBJ2-7
D: .
size: .
CDR3: CASSPRFGGASYEQYF
DNA: TGTGCCAGCAGCCCGAGGTTTGGGGGGGCATCCTACGAGCAGTACTTC

V: TRBV11-2
J: TRBJ2-7
D: TRBD2
size: .
CDR3: CASWGLAGGLGHEQYF
DNA: TGTGCCAGCTGGGGGCTAGCGGGAGGGCTCGGGCACGAGCAGTACTTC

V: TRBV28
J: TRBJ1-2
D: .
size: .
CDR3: CASEPVAGFNYGYTF
DNA: TGTGCCAGCGAACCTGTGGCAGGTTTTAACTATGGCTACACCTTC

V: TRBV2
J: TRBJ1-2
D: .
size: .
CDR3: CASMEGWNYGYTF
DNA: TGTGCCAGCATGGAGGGGTGGAACTATGGCTACACCTTC

V: TRBV27
J: TRBJ2-7
D: TRBD2
size: once
CDR3: CASSLGTSGTYEQYF
DNA: TGTGCCAGCAGTTTAGGGACTAGCGGAACCTACGAGCAGTACTTC

V: TRBV4-1
J: TRBJ2-1
D: .
size: .
CDR3: CASSQDGESSYNEQFF
DNA: TGCGCCAGCAGCCAAGATGGGGAGAGCTCCTACAATGAGCAGTTCTTC

V: TRBV19
J: TRBJ2-1
D: .
size: .
CDR3: CASSIEASTRSYNEQFF
DNA: TGTGCCAGTAGTATAGAGGCGTCAACTCGTTCCTACAATGAGCAGTTCTTC

V: TRBV19
J: TRBJ2-7
D: TRBD2
size: .
CDR3: CASSIDSSGSSYEQYF
DNA: TGTGCCAGTAGTATAGATTCAAGCGGGAGCTCCTACGAGCAGTACTTC

V: TRBV7-9
J: TRBJ2-1
D: .
size: .
CDR3: CASSLEVQGYEQFF
DNA: TGTGCCAGCAGCTTAGAGGTCCAGGGGTATGAGCAGTTCTTC

V: TRBV13
J: TRBJ2-7
D: .
size: .
CDR3: CASSPGGTYEQYF
DNA: TGTGCCAGCAGCCCAGGCGGGACCTACGAGCAGTACTTC

V: TRBV7-3
J: TRBJ1-1
D: .
size: .
CDR3: CASSLTPTGLSTEAFF
DNA: TGTGCCAGCAGCTTAACCCCGACGGGTTTGAGCACTGAAGCTTTCTTT

V: TRBV6-8
J: TRBJ1-3
D: TRBD1
size: .
CDR3: CASSYPPGQGNGNTIYF
DNA: TGTGCCAGCAGTTACCCTCCGGGACAGGGGAATGGAAACACCATATATTTT

V: TRBV19
J: TRBJ2-7
D: .
size: once
CDR3: CASTSRGDEQYF
DNA: TGTGCCAGTACCAGCAGGGGGGACGAGCAGTACTTC

V: TRBV29-1
J: TRBJ2-7
D: TRBD1
size: .
CDR3: CSVASGTGVVEQYF
DNA: TGCAGCGTTGCTTCCGGGACAGGGGTGGTCGAGCAGTACTTC

V: TRBV6-6
J: TRBJ1-5
D: .
size: .
CDR3: CASSTTRQPQHF
DNA: TGTGCCAGCTCGACGACCCGACAGCCCCAGCATTTT

V: TRBV11-2
J: TRBJ2-5
D: TRBD1
size: .
CDR3: CASSKDREETQYF
DNA: TGTGCCAGCAGCAAAGACAGGGAAGAGACCCAGTACTTC

V: TRBV13
J: TRBJ1-3
D: .
size: .
CDR3: CASSTGPSSGNTIYF
DNA: TGTGCCAGCAGCACCGGACCCAGCTCTGGAAACACCATATATTTT

V: TRBV27
J: TRBJ2-7
D: .
size: .
CDR3: CASSSTGNPYYEQYF
DNA: TGTGCCAGCAGCTCCACAGGGAACCCTTACTACGAGCAGTACTTC

V: TRBV28
J: TRBJ2-7
D: .
size: .
CDR3: CASSFAFTEQYF
DNA: TGTGCCAGCAGTTTCGCCTTTACCGAGCAGTACTTC

V: TRBV27
J: TRBJ2-5
D: .
size: .
CDR3: CASSPRVGQETQYF
DNA: TGTGCCAGCAGTCCCAGGGTAGGCCAAGAGACCCAGTACTTC

V: TRBV6-5
J: TRBJ1-1
D: .
size: .
CDR3: CATSLGRGFTEAFF
DNA: TGTGCCACGTCACTCGGCCGGGGGTTCACTGAAGCTTTCTTT

V: TRBV29-1
J: TRBJ2-3
D: .
size: .
CDR3: CSVELAANPTDTQYF
DNA: TGCAGCGTTGAATTAGCGGCAAACCCCACAGATACGCAGTATTTT

V: TRBV27
J: TRBJ2-1
D: .
size: .
CDR3: CASSPRGPFSREQFF
DNA: TGTGCCAGCAGCCCTCGGGGACCCTTCTCGCGTGAGCAGTTCTTC

V: TRBV30
J: TRBJ1-6
D: .
size: .
CDR3: CALRALLYNSPLHF
DNA: TGTGCCCTCCGGGCCTTGTTGTATAATTCACCCCTCCACTTT

V: TRBV5-8
J: TRBJ2-7
D: TRBD1
size: .
CDR3: CASSLALGTAYEQYF
DNA: TGTGCCAGCAGCTTGGCTCTCGGGACAGCGTACGAGCAGTACTTC

V: TRBV27
J: TRBJ1-5
D: TRBD1
size: .
CDR3: CASKGTGGFQPQHF
DNA: TGTGCCAGCAAAGGGACAGGGGGCTTTCAGCCCCAGCATTTT

V: TRBV10-2
J: TRBJ2-7
D: .
size: .
CDR3: CASSEPQRVRIVVGEQYF
DNA: TGCGCCAGCAGTGAGCCCCAGCGGGTCCGGATTGTTGTAGGTGAGCAGTACTTC

V: TRBV7-8
J: TRBJ2-1
D: .
size: .
CDR3: CASTNPPRDTSSYNEQFF
DNA: TGTGCCAGCACCAATCCTCCTCGGGACACCAGCTCCTACAATGAGCAGTTCTTC

V: TRBV7-6
J: TRBJ2-7
D: .
size: .
CDR3: CASSEHDSEQYF
DNA: TGTGCCAGCAGCGAGCACGACAGCGAGCAGTACTTC

V: TRBV4-2
J: TRBJ2-3
D: TRBD2
size: few
CDR3: CASSQELGGGPTDTQYF
DNA: TGTGCCAGCAGCCAGGAACTCGGGGGGGGGCCCACAGATACGCAGTATTTT

V: TRBV2
J: TRBJ2-1
D: TRBD2
size: .
CDR3: CASRISGTRVRHEQFF
DNA: TGTGCCAGCAGAATTAGCGGGACTAGGGTCAGGCATGAGCAGTTCTTC

V: TRBV11-2
J: TRBJ2-3
D: .
size: .
CDR3: CASSLGSRESDTQYF
DNA: TGTGCCAGCAGCTTAGGATCCAGGGAATCAGATACGCAGTATTTT

V: TRBV7-6
J: TRBJ1-4
D: .
size: .
CDR3: CASSRGRFGHGGEKLFF
DNA: TGTGCCAGCAGCCGCGGCCGGTTTGGTCATGGAGGTGAAAAACTGTTTTTT

V: TRBV6-6
J: TRBJ1-5
D: .
size: .
CDR3: CASSYAAVINQPQHF
DNA: TGTGCCAGCAGTTACGCCGCAGTGATCAATCAGCCCCAGCATTTT

V: TRBV13
J: TRBJ2-3
D: .
size: .
CDR3: CASSFRADTQYF
DNA: TGTGCCAGCAGCTTCAGGGCTGATACGCAGTATTTT

V: TRBV27
J: TRBJ2-1
D: TRBD2
size: .
CDR3: CASKTSGVYNEQFF
DNA: TGTGCCAGCAAGACTAGCGGGGTCTACAATGAGCAGTTCTTC